This is a list of T cell receptor beta chains from one sample in a study of T cells in Graves' hyperthyroidism and ophthalmopathy. From the multiplex PCR reads, TCRdb called clonotypes with MiXCR, one entry per CDR3 protein. The data hold approximately 640,000 distinct CDR3 sequences, with roughly 46% observed a single time. Sequencing input: peripheral blood or thyroid tissue (not recorded which). These receptors all stem from an adult man with Graves' disease, either hyperthyroidism or ophthalmopathy (not recorded which). CDR3s include the opening cysteine and the closing phenylalanine or tryptophan. D genes are given only for firm matches. For some rows the clone size is stated as once, few or many, or as a class when expanded; others skip it.

clone size,D gene,V gene,J gene,CDR3 DNA,CDR3 protein
once,TRBD1,TRBV10-1,TRBJ1-1,TGCGCCAGCAGTGGGGGGACAGGGGAAGGGACTGAAGCTTTCTTT,CASSGGTGEGTEAFF
many,TRBD2,TRBV20-1,TRBJ2-7,TGCAGTGCTAGTCGCGGGGGGAACTCCTACGAGCAGTACTTC,CSASRGGNSYEQYF
many,-,TRBV14,TRBJ1-6,TGTGCCAGCAGCCAAGAGGGGCATGGGAATTCACCCCTCCACTTT,CASSQEGHGNSPLHF
many,-,TRBV7-8,TRBJ2-7,TGTGCCAGCAGCTTGGCCCTGATGTCACCGGGGGACTTC,CASSLALMSPGDF
few,TRBD1,TRBV12-3/TRBV12-4,TRBJ1-3,TGTGCCAGCAGTTTCGGACAGGTTGGAAACACCATATATTTT,CASSFGQVGNTIYF
-,-,TRBV29-1,TRBJ2-6,TGCAGCGTGGCACAGTCCTCTGGGGCCAACGTCCTGACTTTC,CSVAQSSGANVLTF
-,-,TRBV20-1,TRBJ2-5,TGCAGTGCTAGAGCCAGGACCTACGAGACCCAGTACTTC,CSARARTYETQYF
-,TRBD1,TRBV2,TRBJ1-1,TGTGCCAGCAGAGACAGGGGGTCGGACACTGAAGCTTTCTTT,CASRDRGSDTEAFF
many,TRBD2,TRBV15,TRBJ2-7,TGTGCCACCAGCAGGACCGGACTAGCGGGCTCCTCCTACGAGCAGTACTTC,CATSRTGLAGSSYEQYF
many,TRBD2,TRBV7-2,TRBJ2-5,TGTGCCAGCAGCTTCAGTAGCGGGGGGGTGCAAGAGACCCAGTACTTC,CASSFSSGGVQETQYF
few,-,TRBV12-3/TRBV12-4,TRBJ2-5,TGTGCCAGCAGTCCCGCAAGAAAAGAGACCCAGTACTTC,CASSPARKETQYF
-,TRBD1,TRBV29-1,TRBJ1-6,TGCAGCGCCGGACAGGGACGCTCACCCCTCCACTTT,CSAGQGRSPLHF
many,-,TRBV19,TRBJ2-5,TGTGCCAGTAGTGAGGCAGGCCAAGAGACCCAGTACTTC,CASSEAGQETQYF
-,-,TRBV10-3,TRBJ1-2,TGTGCCAGCAGACTTTCCCAGGGAGGAATCTATGGCTACACCTTC,CASRLSQGGIYGYTF
many,-,TRBV5-1,TRBJ2-7,TGCGCCAGCAGTCCCAGCACCTACGAGCAGTACTTC,CASSPSTYEQYF
few,-,TRBV7-9,TRBJ1-1,TGTGCCAGCGATGAAACGGGGGCGGAAGCTTTCTTT,CASDETGAEAFF
-,-,TRBV7-8,TRBJ1-1,TGTGCCAGCAGCCGCTCCCCCGCCGGTGAAGCTTCCTTT,CASSRSPAGEASF
-,-,TRBV7-9,TRBJ2-3,TGTGCCAGCAGCTCAGGGTGGAGCACAGATACGCAGTATTTT,CASSSGWSTDTQYF
-,TRBD1,TRBV10-2,TRBJ1-5,TGCGCCAGCAGGGGTGGGACAGGGGGGCCCCAGCCCCAGCATTTT,CASRGGTGGPQPQHF
-,-,TRBV25-1,TRBJ1-1,TGTGCCAGCGTTGAACCACAGGGTGGCGGCACTGAAGCTTTCTTT,CASVEPQGGGTEAFF
-,-,TRBV5-1,TRBJ2-7,TGCGCCAGCAGCTCGACCCCCACCGCCTACGAGCAGTACTTC,CASSSTPTAYEQYF
few,-,TRBV12-3/TRBV12-4,TRBJ2-7,TGTGCCAGCAGACCCCTGTCCCCCAATTCCTACGAGCAGTACTTC,CASRPLSPNSYEQYF
-,-,TRBV20-1,TRBJ1-2,TGCAGTGCTAGCGCCCGACAGGCCTATGGCTACACCTTC,CSASARQAYGYTF
many,-,TRBV5-1,TRBJ2-7,TGCGCCAGCAGCTTGGTTAGCGGAACCACCTACGAGCAGTACTTC,CASSLVSGTTYEQYF
few,-,TRBV20-1,TRBJ1-1,TGCAGCTTGGAAGTGGCAGATAACACTGAAGCTTTCTTT,CSLEVADNTEAFF
-,-,TRBV7-2,TRBJ2-7,TGTGCCAGCAGCTTGGGTGAGGGGCGCTTCGTCTACGAGCAGTACTTC,CASSLGEGRFVYEQYF
many,-,TRBV4-1,TRBJ2-7,TGCGCCAGCAGCCAGTCGGAGCGGGACGAGCAGTACTTC,CASSQSERDEQYF
-,-,TRBV7-3,TRBJ1-2,TGTGCCAGCAGCCGTCGACAGATTAACTATGGCTACACCTTC,CASSRRQINYGYTF
-,-,TRBV6-1,TRBJ1-2,TGTGCCAGCAGTAGGACGGTTAACTATGGCTACACCTTC,CASSRTVNYGYTF
-,TRBD1,TRBV28,TRBJ1-2,TGTGCCAGCACGGGACAGGGTGATGGCTACACCTTC,CASTGQGDGYTF
-,TRBD1,TRBV5-5,TRBJ1-6,TGTGCCAGCAGCGGCCCCGGGACAGGGGGATTCTCACCCCTCCACTTT,CASSGPGTGGFSPLHF
few,-,TRBV20-1,TRBJ1-1,TGCAGTGCCATACCTGGAGACGGACTGAACACTGAAGCTTTCTTT,CSAIPGDGLNTEAFF
-,TRBD1,TRBV12-3/TRBV12-4,TRBJ1-6,TGTGCCAGCAGTTTAAGGGGCGCGGCAGGGGGCTCACCCCTCCACTTT,CASSLRGAAGGSPLHF
few,TRBD1,TRBV9,TRBJ1-6,TGTGCCAGCAGCGCCCAGGGGGCCGGGAATTCACCCCTCCACTTT,CASSAQGAGNSPLHF
few,-,TRBV5-5,TRBJ1-1,TGTGCCAGCAGCCTGGGGGACCGTGAAGCTTTCTTT,CASSLGDREAFF
-,TRBD2,TRBV19,TRBJ2-5,TGTGCCAGTAGCAACTTACGGACTAGCGGGGAAGAGACCCAGTACTTC,CASSNLRTSGEETQYF
-,-,TRBV12-3/TRBV12-4,TRBJ1-6,TGTGCCAGCAGTTTCGGACACTCCTATAATTCACCCCTCCACTTT,CASSFGHSYNSPLHF
-,TRBD1,TRBV9,TRBJ1-1,TGTGCCAGCAATACAGGGGGACCCCTCGAAGCTTTCTTT,CASNTGGPLEAFF
-,-,TRBV7-6,TRBJ2-5,TGTGCCAGCAGTTTATTACCGGCCGAGACCCAGTACTTC,CASSLLPAETQYF
-,TRBD2,TRBV6-1,TRBJ2-7,TGTGCCAGCAGTCAGGGACTAGCGAACCACGAGCAGTACTTC,CASSQGLANHEQYF
few,TRBD1,TRBV5-1,TRBJ2-7,TGCGCCAGCAGCTTGCGGGGACAGGGCTACGAGCAGTACTTC,CASSLRGQGYEQYF
few,-,TRBV29-1,TRBJ1-3,TGCAGCGGGAGGGGGAACACCATATATTTT,CSGRGNTIYF
-,-,TRBV7-9,TRBJ1-2,TGTGCCAGCAGCATCTATATCTCAGGGACTGGCTACACCTTC,CASSIYISGTGYTF
many,-,TRBV20-1,TRBJ1-4,TGCAGTGCAAAGAATCTTGTGACTAATGAAAAACTGTTTTTT,CSAKNLVTNEKLFF
few,TRBD1,TRBV11-2,TRBJ1-6,TGTGCCAGCAGCTCCCCGGGACAGTATAATTCACCCCTCCACTTT,CASSSPGQYNSPLHF